Each of the 32 T cell receptor beta chains below was sequenced from the same sample in a study of beta chain features in type 1 diabetes. Isolated RNA was reverse transcribed in full, so expressed TCRB transcripts were sequenced. Produced via immunoSEQ multiplex PCR; TCRdb's table is partial and in-frame only. The sample includes around 160,000 clones, around 50% of them seen just once. The sample was Tregs from blood. Receptors were obtained from a man aged 18 to 30 in good health.

The chain joins TRBV6-6 to TRBJ1-1, with 7 bases fitting TRBD1. V dropped 0 bases and J dropped 8; count of bases not matched to a gene: 0. The CDR3 contains 12 residues. The germline V gene encodes CDR1 MNHNY and CDR2 SVGAGI (reference sequence). The CDR3 is CASSYSRGEAFF. For the CDR3, the DNA is TGTGCCAGCAGTTACTCCAGGGGGGAAGCTTTCTTT.

The chain couples TRBV2 to TRBJ2-6; 7 bases line up with TRBD1. Trimming at V came to 6 bases and at J to 2 bases, leaving 13 bases not matched to a gene. The CDR3 spans 18 residues. Per germline, CDR1 SNHLY and CDR2 FYNNEI. The CDR3 loop reads CASRISTGVRPGANVLTF. CDR3 nucleotides: TGTGCCAGCAGGATATCCACAGGGGTGAGACCTGGGGCCAACGTCCTGACTTTC.

J is TRBJ1-5 and V is TRBV19; D gene uncertain. Trimming left V 4 bases short and J 3 bases short, with 7 bases between. Germline V gives CDR1 LNHDA, CDR2 SQIVND (reference sequence). The CDR3 length is 13 residues. The CDR3 sequence: CASSKQINQPQHF. The CDR3 nucleotides are TGTGCCAGTAGTAAACAGATCAATCAGCCCCAGCATTTT.

V gene TRBV5-5 combines with J gene TRBJ2-2, with D maybe TRBD1 (5 bases). The CDR3 loop spans 15 amino acids. Germline V gives CDR1 SGHKS, CDR2 YYEKEE (reference sequence). The V end lost 4 bases, the J end lost 3 bases, and 13 bases lay between the germline ends. This CDR3 reads CASSPQETYTGELFF. The DNA of the CDR3 is TGTGCCAGCAGCCCACAGGAGACCTACACCGGGGAGCTGTTTTTT.

This clone was recorded a few times. V is TRBV28 and J is TRBJ1-5; D is undetermined. Germline CDR1 reads MDHEN; CDR2 reads SYDVKM. CDR3 size: 15 residues. The V end lost 3 bases, the J end lost 3 bases, and 12 bases lay between the germline ends. The CDR3 protein is CASSFLSGDNQPQHF. The CDR3 DNA follows: TGTGCCAGCAGTTTCTTATCAGGCGACAATCAGCCCCAGCATTTT.

The chain has TRBV4-3 and TRBJ2-3; D unclear. Trimming took off 3 bases at V and 0 bases at J, with 16 bases between the two ends. The CDR3 totals 17 residues. Germline values: CDR1 LGHNA, CDR2 YSLEER. The CDR3 DNA sequence: TGCGCCAGCAGCCATGCAAGGCAGACTTATAGCACAGATACGCAGTATTTT. Translation: CASSHARQTYSTDTQYF.

The chain recombines TRBV5-1 with TRBJ2-3; TRBD1 matches at 10 bases. The CDR3 totals 16 residues. V shed 3 bases and J 2 bases; nucleotides not matched to a gene: 6. Looked up from germline, CDR1 is SGHRS and CDR2 is YFSETQ. The CDR3 nucleotides are TGCGCCAGCAGCTACGGGACAGGGGTATCCACAGATACGCAGTATTTT. It specifies CASSYGTGVSTDTQYF.

V is TRBV7-2 and J is TRBJ1-2; TRBD1 aligns across 7 bases. This CDR3 comprises 14 residues. Germline V gene lookup returns CDR1 SGHTA and CDR2 FQGNSA. V was pared by 5 bases and J by 4 bases, with 7 bases of the junction left unmatched. CDR3 bases: TGTGCCAGCAGCACACGACAGGGCGCCTATGGCTACACCTTC. This codes for CASSTRQGAYGYTF.

The V gene is TRBV7-2, the J gene TRBJ2-1; D is ambiguous. The CDR3 has 12 amino acids. Germline CDR1 is SGHTA and CDR2 is FQGNSA. Trimming cost V 1 base and J 5 bases, with 3 bases left between them. The CDR3, as DNA: TGTGCCAGCAGCTTAGTCGACAATGAGCAGTTCTTC. Its translation is CASSLVDNEQFF.

J is TRBJ2-2 and V is TRBV4-3; the D gene is possibly TRBD2 (5 bases). The CDR3 is 15 residues long. Trimming cost V 0 bases and J 4 bases, with 9 bases left between them. Per germline, CDR1 LGHNA and CDR2 YSLEER. CDR3 sequence reads: CASSQDSGATGELFF. DNA for the CDR3: TGCGCCAGCAGCCAAGACAGCGGTGCCACCGGGGAGCTGTTTTTT.

The chain joins TRBV6-5 to TRBJ1-1; no clear D. Germline loops: CDR1 MNHEY, CDR2 SVGAGI. V was clipped by 6 bases and J by 7 bases, with 15 bases between them. The CDR3 consists of 13 residues. CDR3 protein: CASRRLGGGEAFF. The CDR3 nucleotides read TGTGCCAGCAGGAGATTGGGAGGCGGTGAAGCTTTCTTT.

This chain joins TRBV7-2 and TRBJ1-6; D is possibly TRBD1 (5 bases). Germline V gene data show CDR1 as SGHTA and CDR2 as FQGNSA. V gave up 5 bases and J gave up 8 bases, with 13 bases separating them. The CDR3 is 14 amino acids. This CDR3 is CASSRYDRDSPLHF. In nucleotides, the CDR3 is TGTGCCAGCAGCCGCTATGACAGAGATTCACCCCTCCACTTT. The full variable domain, in which reference TRBV7-2 and TRBJ1-6 provide the parts outside the CDR3, is GAGVSQSPSNKVTEKGKDVELRCDPISGHTALYWYRQSLGQGLEFLIYFQGNSAPDKSGLPSDRFSAERTGGSVSTLTIQRTQQEDSAVYLCASSRYDRDSPLHFGNGTRLTVT.

The V and J genes are TRBV4-2 and TRBJ1-1; D is undetermined. CDR3 length equals 15 residues. V lost 0 bases to trimming and J lost 4 bases, with 12 bases between them. Per germline, CDR1 LGHNA and CDR2 YNFKEQ. CDR3 nucleotide sequence: TGTGCCAGCAGCCAAGAACCTGGGGAGAGCACTGAAGCTTTCTTT. Encoded protein: CASSQEPGESTEAFF.

The chain carries TRBV6-5 and TRBJ1-4; 11 bases align to TRBD1. The CDR3 extends over 16 amino acids. Trimming cost V 4 bases and J 3 bases; bases outside gene matches: 4. Germline assignment: CDR1 MNHEY and CDR2 SVGAGI. Written as DNA, the CDR3 is TGTGCCAGCAGTTCGGACAGGGGGCGAGCTAATGAAAAACTGTTTTTT. Translated, it gives CASSSDRGRANEKLFF.

The J gene is TRBJ1-2, the V gene TRBV5-4, with 9 bases that match TRBD1. V lost 3 bases and J lost 4; bases outside the gene matches: 4. From germline, CDR1 is SGHNT and CDR2 YYREEE (reference sequence). The CDR3 spans 14 residues. The chain's CDR3 is CASSSDRGGYGYTF. In nucleotides, the CDR3 is TGTGCCAGCAGCTCGGACAGGGGAGGCTATGGCTACACCTTC.

This clone was seen a handful of times. The chain recombines TRBV7-2 with TRBJ1-1, with 8 bases matching TRBD1. The length of the CDR3 is 13 residues. Germline V gene sequence: CDR1 SGHTA, CDR2 FQGNSA. Trimming cost V 10 bases and J 0 bases; bases outside gene matches: 4. This chain's CDR3 is CATRTGLNTEAFF. CDR3 coding DNA: TGTGCCACCCGGACAGGGCTGAACACTGAAGCTTTCTTT. The whole variable domain, remainder taken from reference TRBV7-2 and TRBJ1-1, is GAGVSQSPSNKVTEKGKDVELRCDPISGHTALYWYRQSLGQGLEFLIYFQGNSAPDKSGLPSDRFSAERTGGSVSTLTIQRTQQEDSAVYLCATRTGLNTEAFFGQGTRLTVV.

This sequence joins TRBV23-1 and TRBJ2-1; tentatively, D is TRBD2 (5 bases). TRBV23-1 is given ORF status, its function remaining uncertain. This CDR3 comprises 13 residues. Trimming took 3 bases from V and 7 from J, leaving 10 bases between them. In DNA form, the CDR3 reads TGCGCCAGCAGTCATTCAGCGGTTAATGAGCAGTTCTTC. Protein: CASSHSAVNEQFF.

The V gene is TRBV29-1, the J gene TRBJ1-1, with D maybe TRBD1 (5 bases). In germline, CDR1 is SQVTM, CDR2 ANQGSEA. This CDR3 contains 13 residues. Trimming removed 4 bases from V and 0 bases from J, with 9 bases in between. CDR3 nucleotide sequence: TGCAGCGTTGTAGTCAGGGTGAACACTGAAGCTTTCTTT. This sequence encodes CSVVVRVNTEAFF.

The chain has TRBV29-1 and TRBJ2-5, with 8 bases lining up with TRBD2. CDR3 length equals 13 residues. With V trimmed by 1 base and J by 5 bases, 3 bases remained unmatched. Germline loops: CDR1 SQVTM, CDR2 ANQGSEA. The CDR3 bases are TGCAGCGTTGAAGTGCGCGGGGGGGAGACCCAGTACTTC. Amino acid sequence: CSVEVRGGETQYF.

There are a few counts of this clone. The chain links TRBV13 to TRBJ2-7; TRBD1 is a possible D gene (6 bases). The germline CDR1 and CDR2 sequences are PRHDT and FYEKMQ (reference sequence). This CDR3 comprises 14 residues. Trimming removed 3 bases at V and 6 bases at J, with 15 bases between. This CDR3 reads CASSFRDTLGEQYF. The DNA of the CDR3 is TGTGCCAGCAGCTTCCGGGACACCCTCGGCGAGCAGTACTTC.

This clone has more than one count but fewer than ten. The rearrangement uses TRBV4-2 and TRBJ2-7, with a possible D match to TRBD2 (6 bases). The CDR3 extends over 14 amino acids. CDR1 LGHNA and CDR2 YNFKEQ come from the germline V gene. V was clipped by 4 bases and J by 2 bases, with 12 bases between them. The CDR3 here is CASSRGLGAYEQYF. In DNA, the CDR3 is TGTGCCAGCAGCCGGGGACTCGGTGCCTACGAGCAGTACTTC.

CDR3 DNA sequence: TGCGCCAGCAGCTTTACCAGCTCTGGAAACACCATATATTTT. Protein sequence: CASSFTSSGNTIYF. The chain carries TRBV5-1 and TRBJ1-3; D remains unclear. Germline CDR1 is SGHRS and CDR2 is YFSETQ. This CDR3 region has 14 residues. V was shortened by 2 bases and J by 0 bases, with 6 bases between the two germline ends.

The chain couples TRBV6-1 to TRBJ2-7, with D perhaps matching TRBD2 (6 bases). Trimming shortened V by 6 bases and J by 0 bases, and 15 bases separated the two germline ends. Germline V CDR1 and CDR2: MNHNS, SASEGT. The CDR3 is 15 residues long. Here the CDR3 reads CASRAGRPSSYEQYF. The DNA for the CDR3 is TGTGCCAGCAGAGCGGGCCGGCCTAGCTCCTACGAGCAGTACTTC.

The V and J genes are TRBV9 and TRBJ2-3, with 7 bases that match TRBD2. This CDR3 has 15 amino acids. Trimming at V came to 6 bases and at J to 1 base, leaving 8 bases not matched to a gene. CDR1 is SGDLS and CDR2 is YYNGEE in the germline V gene. CDR3: CASTPRGDRTDTQYF. CDR3 in DNA: TGTGCCAGCACTCCCCGGGGGGATCGCACAGATACGCAGTATTTT.

This clone was picked up a small number of times. The chain recombines TRBV28 with TRBJ2-2; the D gene is possibly TRBD1 (5 bases). With 11 bases removed from V and 0 bases from J, the gap between germline ends came to 13 bases. Germline CDR1 MDHEN, CDR2 SYDVKM. The CDR3 consists of 14 residues. The CDR3 protein is CAGTTDTNTGELFF. CDR3 DNA sequence: TGTGCCGGAACCACGGACACGAACACCGGGGAGCTGTTTTTT.

In its sample, this clone was seen a few times. The CDR3 spells CSARNYEQYF. The CDR3 bases are TGCAGTGCTAGGAACTACGAGCAGTACTTC. V and J are TRBV20-1 and TRBJ2-5; D is undetermined. The closer fit of TRBJ2-7 to the DNA end suggests the J call may be wrong. CDR3 size: 10 residues. From germline, CDR1 is DFQATT and CDR2 SNEGSKA (reference sequence).

V and J are TRBV23-1 and TRBJ2-2, with D possibly matching TRBD1 (7 bases). TRBV23-1 falls under the ORF class, with uncertain function. The CDR3 covers 18 residues. V was cut by 7 bases and J by 0 bases, with 21 bases left in between. The chain's CDR3 is CASIPGAGGTANTGELFF. The CDR3 DNA reads TGCGCCAGCATACCCGGGGCAGGGGGGACTGCGAACACCGGGGAGCTGTTTTTT.

This clone was detected only a few times. This chain joins TRBV30 and TRBJ1-4; 7 bases match TRBD1. The CDR3 is made up of 14 amino acids. Germline V gene data show CDR1 as GTSNPN and CDR2 as SVGIG (reference sequence). With 5 bases clipped from V and 4 bases from J, the junction kept 7 bases outside the gene matches. In DNA, the CDR3 is TGTGCCTGGTGTCGGGACAGCGGTAATGAAAAACTGTTTTTT. It yields the protein CAWCRDSGNEKLFF.

CDR3 sequence reads: CAISEAGGNSNQPQHF. In nucleotides, the CDR3 is TGTGCCATCAGTGAAGCAGGGGGCAACAGCAATCAGCCCCAGCATTTT. The rearrangement joins TRBV10-3 to TRBJ1-5, with 8 bases lining up with TRBD1. The junction had 5 bases not matched to a gene; V was cut back by 3 bases and J by 1 base. CDR3 length: 16 amino acids. The germline CDR1 and CDR2 sequences are ENHRY and SYGVKD.

A note on this clone: This sample includes further DNA sequences coding for the same CDR3. This rearrangement joins TRBV6-6 to TRBJ2-5, with D possibly TRBD1 on 6 matching bases. Germline V gene lookup returns CDR1 MNHNY and CDR2 SVGAGI (reference sequence). The CDR3 spans 13 residues. The V end was cut by 8 bases, the J end by 2 bases, with 12 bases between. The CDR3 loop is CASGIDRQETQYF. CDR3 DNA sequence: TGTGCCAGCGGAATTGACAGGCAAGAGACCCAGTACTTC.

The chain has TRBV4-2 and TRBJ2-1, with 8 bases identical to TRBD1. This CDR3 region has 19 residues. Per the germline V gene, CDR1 is LGHNA and CDR2 is YNFKEQ. V trimming: 1 base; J trimming: 4 bases; junction bases outside the gene matches: 15. The CDR3 DNA reads TGTGCCAGCAGCCAAGTTTATGGGGGTAGGGGACAGGATTACAATGAGCAGTTCTTC. Residues: CASSQVYGGRGQDYNEQFF.

This chain links TRBV28 with TRBJ1-2; D is unresolved. Looked up from germline, CDR1 is MDHEN and CDR2 is SYDVKM. The CDR3 is 13 amino acids. V was shortened by 5 bases and J by 8 bases, with 15 bases between the two germline ends. The chain's CDR3 is CASSVRPLWGYTF. In DNA, the CDR3 is TGTGCCAGCAGTGTGAGGCCTTTGTGGGGCTACACCTTC.